The 8 T cell receptor beta chains presented below share a single source sample, sequenced in a study of human T cells and chemical hapten exposure. Time point given: healthy volunteer bleed at 2 weeks. Unseparated into fractions, whole blood served as the source from which total RNA was extracted. TCRdb reanalysed the RACE reads using MiXCR and keeps one entry per CDR3 protein. Of more than 70,000 distinct CDR3 sequences detected, 8.5% to 9% appear once; the ten largest clones hold 2.5% to 3%. Sequencing was done on a sample of whole blood. These receptors originate from a female donor in good health. Some clones in this sample may be carry-over from other donors' samples.

This chain links TRBV29-1 with TRBJ2-7, with TRBD2 matching 9 bases. The CDR3 spans 14 residues. Trimming cost V 1 base and J 5 bases; bases outside gene matches: 6. Germline V lookup: CDR1 SQVTM, CDR2 ANQGSEA. The CDR3 DNA sequence: TGCAGCGTTGAAGGATTAGCGGGAGAAGACGAGCAGTACTTC. Its protein is CSVEGLAGEDEQYF.

The chain is built from TRBV12-5 and TRBJ2-2, with D possibly TRBD2 on 6 matching bases. Germline V gene sequence: CDR1 LGHNT, CDR2 FRNRAP. With 6 bases removed from V and 5 bases from J, the gap between germline ends came to 10 bases. The CDR3 extends over 13 amino acids. CDR3 residues: CASGLGGTGELFF. CDR3 sequence (DNA): TGTGCTAGTGGCCTTGGAGGGACCGGGGAGCTGTTTTTT.

This clonotype has just a few counts. This chain joins TRBV2 and TRBJ1-4; the D is unclear. This CDR3 has 14 residues. Germline assignment: CDR1 SNHLY and CDR2 FYNNEI. Trimming shortened V by 10 bases and J by 5 bases, and 17 bases separated the two germline ends. DNA for the CDR3: TGTGCCACCAACGACGGGCAGAGCAATGAAAAACTGTTTTTT. It translates to CATNDGQSNEKLFF.

This clonotype occurred a few times. V gene TRBV7-3 combines with J gene TRBJ2-7; 7 bases agree with TRBD1. V gave up 2 bases and J gave up 0 bases; unmatched junction bases: 4. In germline, CDR1 is SGHTA, CDR2 FQGTGA. This CDR3 comprises 15 residues. Written as DNA, the CDR3 is TGTGCCAGCAGCTTAGGTCAGGGGGTCTCCTACGAGCAGTACTTC. Translation gives CASSLGQGVSYEQYF.

The CDR3 here is CARDGRGGETQYF. CDR3 sequence (DNA): TGTGCCCGGGACGGACGGGGCGGGGAGACCCAGTACTTC. The chain uses TRBV30 and TRBJ2-5; D possibly uses TRBD1 or TRBD2 (5 bases each). Deletions cut 8 bases from V and 5 bases from J, with 18 bases between. This CDR3 region has 13 residues. The germline CDR1 and CDR2 sequences are GTSNPN and SVGIG (reference sequence). Filled out from reference TRBV30 and TRBJ2-5, the complete variable domain reads SQTIHQWPATLVQPVGSPLSLECTVEGTSNPNLYWYRQAAGRGLQLLFYSVGIGQISSEVPQNLSASRPQDRQFILSSKKLLLSDSGFYLCARDGRGGETQYFGPGTRLLVL.

This clonotype was observed a few times. This chain links TRBV15 with TRBJ2-3; TRBD2 aligns across 10 bases. Germline V gene data show CDR1 as LNHNV and CDR2 as YYDKDF (reference sequence). The CDR3 runs to 18 residues. The V gene end was trimmed by 1 base and the J gene end by 2 bases; junction bases not matched to a gene: 9. Here the CDR3 DNA reads TGTGCCACCAGCAGAGGGGAAGGACTAGCGGAGCCCACAGATACGCAGTATTTT. Translated: CATSRGEGLAEPTDTQYF.

This clonotype was observed at least ten times. The gene calls are TRBV28 and TRBJ2-7; 7 positions agree with TRBD1. Germline-derived CDR1 and CDR2 are MDHEN and SYDVKM. The CDR3 sequence is 13 residues long. The ends lost 5 bases at V and 0 bases at J; junction bases unmatched: 1. The CDR3 loop is CASSRDSSYEQYF. The CDR3 nucleotides are TGTGCCAGCAGTCGGGACAGCTCCTACGAGCAGTACTTC.

This clonotype was observed at least ten times. Here the CDR3 reads CASSLGGQYNEQFF. DNA for the CDR3: TGTGCCAGCAGCTTGGGTGGACAGTACAATGAGCAGTTCTTC. The genes are TRBV11-2 and TRBJ2-1; tentative D call: TRBD1 (6 bases). V lost 3 bases to trimming and J lost 4 bases, with 10 bases between them. The CDR3 contains 14 residues. Germline V gives CDR1 SGHAT, CDR2 FQNNGV.